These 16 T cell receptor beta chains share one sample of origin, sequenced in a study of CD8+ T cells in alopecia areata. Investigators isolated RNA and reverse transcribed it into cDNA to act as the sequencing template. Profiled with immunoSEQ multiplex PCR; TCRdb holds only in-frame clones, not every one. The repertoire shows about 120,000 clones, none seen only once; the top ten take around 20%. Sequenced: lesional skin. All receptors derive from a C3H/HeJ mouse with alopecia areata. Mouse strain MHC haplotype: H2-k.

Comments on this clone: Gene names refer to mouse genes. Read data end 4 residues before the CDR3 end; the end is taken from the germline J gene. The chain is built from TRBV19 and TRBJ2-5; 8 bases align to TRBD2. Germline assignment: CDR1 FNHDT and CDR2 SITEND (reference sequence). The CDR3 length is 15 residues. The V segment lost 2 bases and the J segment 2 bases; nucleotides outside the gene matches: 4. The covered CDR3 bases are TGTGCCAGCAGTATCCTGGGGGGAGGCCAAGAC. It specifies CASSILGGGQD. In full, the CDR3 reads CASSILGGGQDTQYF.

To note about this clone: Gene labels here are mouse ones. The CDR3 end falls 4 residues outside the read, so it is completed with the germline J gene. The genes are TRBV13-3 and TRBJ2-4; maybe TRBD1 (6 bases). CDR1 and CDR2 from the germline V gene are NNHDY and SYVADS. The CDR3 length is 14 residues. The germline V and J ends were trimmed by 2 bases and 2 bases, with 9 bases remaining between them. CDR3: CASSEGQYQNTLYF. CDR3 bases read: TGTGCCAGCAGTGAGGGACAATATCAAAAC.

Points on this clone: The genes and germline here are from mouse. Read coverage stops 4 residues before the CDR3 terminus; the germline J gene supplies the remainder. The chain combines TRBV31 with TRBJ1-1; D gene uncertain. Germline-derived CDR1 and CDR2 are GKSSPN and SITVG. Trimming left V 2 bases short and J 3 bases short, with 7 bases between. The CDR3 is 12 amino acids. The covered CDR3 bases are TGTGCCTGGAGTTGGGTAGACACA. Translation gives CAWSWVDT. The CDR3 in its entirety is CAWSWVDTEVFF.

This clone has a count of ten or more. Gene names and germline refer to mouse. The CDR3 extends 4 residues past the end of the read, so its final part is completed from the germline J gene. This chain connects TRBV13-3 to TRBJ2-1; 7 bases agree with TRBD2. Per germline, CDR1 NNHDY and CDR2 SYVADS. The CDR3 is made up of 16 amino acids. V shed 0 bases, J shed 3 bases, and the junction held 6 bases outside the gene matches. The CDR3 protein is CASSDEAGGVYAEQFF. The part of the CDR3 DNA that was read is TGTGCCAGCAGTGATGAGGCTGGGGGTGTCTATGCT.

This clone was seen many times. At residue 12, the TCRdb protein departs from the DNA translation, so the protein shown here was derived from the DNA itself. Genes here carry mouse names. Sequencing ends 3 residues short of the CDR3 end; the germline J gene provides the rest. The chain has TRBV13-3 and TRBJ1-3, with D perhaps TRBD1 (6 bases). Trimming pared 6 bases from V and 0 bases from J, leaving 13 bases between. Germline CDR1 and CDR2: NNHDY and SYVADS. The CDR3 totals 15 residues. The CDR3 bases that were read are TGTGCCAGCACCACAGGGATCCTTTCTGGAAATACG. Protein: CASTTGILSGNT. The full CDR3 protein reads CASTTGILSGNTLYF.

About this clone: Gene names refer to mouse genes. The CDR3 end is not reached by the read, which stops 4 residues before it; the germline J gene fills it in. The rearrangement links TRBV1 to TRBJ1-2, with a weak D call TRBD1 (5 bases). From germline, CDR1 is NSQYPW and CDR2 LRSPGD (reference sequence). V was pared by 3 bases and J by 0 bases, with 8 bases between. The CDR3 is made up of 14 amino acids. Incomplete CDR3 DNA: TGCACCTGCAGTGCCAGGGCTCCAAACTCC. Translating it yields CTCSARAPNS. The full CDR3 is CTCSARAPNSDYTF.

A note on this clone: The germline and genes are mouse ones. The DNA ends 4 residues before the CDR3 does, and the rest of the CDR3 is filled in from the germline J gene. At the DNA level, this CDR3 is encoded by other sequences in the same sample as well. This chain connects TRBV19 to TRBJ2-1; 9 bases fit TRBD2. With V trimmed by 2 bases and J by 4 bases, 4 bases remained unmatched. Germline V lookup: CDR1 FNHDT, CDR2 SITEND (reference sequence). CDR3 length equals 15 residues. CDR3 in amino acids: CASSIGGARYAEQFF. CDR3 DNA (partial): TGTGCCAGCAGTATTGGGGGGGCGAGATATGCT.

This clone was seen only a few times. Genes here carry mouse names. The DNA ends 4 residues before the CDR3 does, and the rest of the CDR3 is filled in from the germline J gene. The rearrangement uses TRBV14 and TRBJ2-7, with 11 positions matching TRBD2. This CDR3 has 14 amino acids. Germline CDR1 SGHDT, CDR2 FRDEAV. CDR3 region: CASSPWDWGYEQYF. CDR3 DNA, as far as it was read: TGTGCCAGCAGCCCCTGGGACTGGGGGTAT.

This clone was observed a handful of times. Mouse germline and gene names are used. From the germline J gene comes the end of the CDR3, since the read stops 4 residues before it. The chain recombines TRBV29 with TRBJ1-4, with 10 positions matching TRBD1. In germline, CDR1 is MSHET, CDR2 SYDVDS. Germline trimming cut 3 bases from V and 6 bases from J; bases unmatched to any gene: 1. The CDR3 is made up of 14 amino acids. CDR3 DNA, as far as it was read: TGTGCTAGCAGTTTCGGGACAGGGGACGAA. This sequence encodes CASSFGTGDE. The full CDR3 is CASSFGTGDERLFF.

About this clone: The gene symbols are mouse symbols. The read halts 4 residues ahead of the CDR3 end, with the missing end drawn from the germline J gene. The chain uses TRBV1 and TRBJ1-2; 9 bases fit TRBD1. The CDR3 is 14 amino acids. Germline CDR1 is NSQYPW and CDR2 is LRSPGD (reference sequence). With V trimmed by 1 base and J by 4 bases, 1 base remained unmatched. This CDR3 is CTCSAGDRASDYTF. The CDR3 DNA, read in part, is TGCACCTGCAGTGCAGGGGACAGGGCCTCC.

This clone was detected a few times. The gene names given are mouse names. Incomplete CDR3 DNA: TGCACCTGCAGTGCAGCCCTTCAGGGGCCGGACTATGCT. Residues: CTCSAALQGPDYA. The whole CDR3 protein reads CTCSAALQGPDYAEQFF. The V call is TRBV1, the J call TRBJ2-1; perhaps TRBD1 as D (6 bases). From the germline J gene comes the end of the CDR3, since the read stops 4 residues before it. This CDR3 region has 17 residues. V shed 1 base and J shed 2 bases, with 15 bases lying between them. Germline V CDR1 and CDR2: NSQYPW, LRSPGD (reference sequence).

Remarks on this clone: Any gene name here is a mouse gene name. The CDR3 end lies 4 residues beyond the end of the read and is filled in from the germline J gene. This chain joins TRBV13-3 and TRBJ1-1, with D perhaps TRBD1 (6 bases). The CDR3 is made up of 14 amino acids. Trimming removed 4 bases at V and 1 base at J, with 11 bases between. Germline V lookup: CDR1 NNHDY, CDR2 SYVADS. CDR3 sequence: CASSILDRNTEVFF. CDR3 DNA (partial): TGTGCCAGCAGTATCCTGGACAGAAACACA.

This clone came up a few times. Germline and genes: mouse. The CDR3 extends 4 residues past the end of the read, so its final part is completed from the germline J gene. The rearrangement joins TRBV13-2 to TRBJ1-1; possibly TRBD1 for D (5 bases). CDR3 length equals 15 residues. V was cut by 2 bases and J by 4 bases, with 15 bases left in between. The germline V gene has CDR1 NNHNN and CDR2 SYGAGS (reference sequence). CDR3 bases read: TGTGCCAGCGGTGACCGCAGTAAAAGGGGCACA. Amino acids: CASGDRSKRGT. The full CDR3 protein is CASGDRSKRGTEVFF.

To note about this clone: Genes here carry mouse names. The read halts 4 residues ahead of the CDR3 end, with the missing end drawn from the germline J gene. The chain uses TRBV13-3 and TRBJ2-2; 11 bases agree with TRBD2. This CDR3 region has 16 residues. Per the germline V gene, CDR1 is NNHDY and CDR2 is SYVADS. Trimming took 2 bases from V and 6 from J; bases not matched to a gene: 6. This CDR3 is CASSEKGLGVAGQLYF. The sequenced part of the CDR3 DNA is TGTGCCAGCAGTGAAAAGGGACTGGGGGTTGCCGGG.

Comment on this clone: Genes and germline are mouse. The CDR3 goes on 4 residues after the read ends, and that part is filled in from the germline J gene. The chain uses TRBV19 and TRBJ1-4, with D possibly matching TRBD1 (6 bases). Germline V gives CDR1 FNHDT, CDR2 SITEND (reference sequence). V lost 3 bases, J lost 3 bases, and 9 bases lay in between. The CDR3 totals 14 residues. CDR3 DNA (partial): TGTGCCAGCAGTACGGGACAAGCCAACGAA. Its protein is CASSTGQANE. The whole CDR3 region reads CASSTGQANERLFF.

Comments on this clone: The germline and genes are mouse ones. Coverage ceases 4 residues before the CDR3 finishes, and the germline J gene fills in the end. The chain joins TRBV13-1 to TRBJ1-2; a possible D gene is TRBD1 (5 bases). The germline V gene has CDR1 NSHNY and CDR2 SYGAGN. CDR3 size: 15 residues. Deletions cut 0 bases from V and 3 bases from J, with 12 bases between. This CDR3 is CASSDAIQGYSDYTF. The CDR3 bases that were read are TGTGCCAGCAGTGATGCTATTCAGGGCTACTCC.